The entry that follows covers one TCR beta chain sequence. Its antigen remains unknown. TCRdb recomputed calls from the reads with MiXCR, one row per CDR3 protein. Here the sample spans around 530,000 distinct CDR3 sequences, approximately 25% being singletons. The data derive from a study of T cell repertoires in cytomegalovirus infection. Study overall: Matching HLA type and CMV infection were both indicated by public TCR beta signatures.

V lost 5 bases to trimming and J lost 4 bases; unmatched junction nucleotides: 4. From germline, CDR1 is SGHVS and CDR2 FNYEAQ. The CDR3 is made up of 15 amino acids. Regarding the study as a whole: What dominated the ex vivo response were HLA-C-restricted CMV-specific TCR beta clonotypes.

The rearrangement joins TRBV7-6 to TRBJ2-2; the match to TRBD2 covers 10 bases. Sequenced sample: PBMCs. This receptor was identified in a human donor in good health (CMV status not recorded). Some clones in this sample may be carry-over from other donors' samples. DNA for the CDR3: TGTGCCAGCAGCCAGCGGGAGGGCCGCACCGGGGAGCTGTTTTTT. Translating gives CASSQREGRTGELFF.